A single sample is the source of the 4 T cell receptor beta chains below, sequenced in a study of cytomegalovirus exposure and HLA in healthy donors. The PCR used 60 Vbeta and 13 Jbeta primers. The protocol was immunoSEQ multiplex PCR, while the TCRdb copy is restricted to in-frame clones and leaves out a portion. The sample lists about 210,000 clones; roughly 82% were seen once. The sample consisted of PBMCs. Receptor source: a man aged 35-49 years in good health and CMV-seropositive.

The chain has TRBV15 and TRBJ1-2; D remains unclear. CDR1 LNHNV and CDR2 YYDKDF come from the germline V gene (reference sequence). CDR3 length: 13 residues. V dropped 4 bases and J dropped 7 bases, with 13 bases sitting between them. CDR3 coding DNA: TGTGCCACCAGCAATGTCGAGACGGGTGGCTACACCTTC. Protein: CATSNVETGGYTF.

The chain carries TRBV9 and TRBJ1-2; D is unresolved. Germline V gene lookup returns CDR1 SGDLS and CDR2 YYNGEE. The V end was cut by 2 bases, the J end by 0 bases, with 5 bases between. The CDR3 spans 13 residues. The CDR3 spells CASSVEANYGYTF. The CDR3, as DNA: TGTGCCAGCAGCGTTGAGGCTAACTATGGCTACACCTTC.

The chain has TRBV6-1 and TRBJ2-7; 14 nucleotides agree with TRBD2. Germline assignment: CDR1 MNHNS and CDR2 SASEGT. V gave up 3 bases and J gave up 4 bases; unmatched junction bases: 5. The CDR3 sequence is 16 residues long. This chain's CDR3 is CASSDGTSGREYEQYF. As DNA, the CDR3 is TGTGCCAGCAGTGATGGGACTAGCGGGAGAGAGTACGAGCAGTACTTC.

The chain recombines TRBV9 with TRBJ2-1; TRBD2 matches at 11 bases. The J segment lost 7 bases and the V segment lost 0 bases, leaving 6 bases of the junction unmatched. From germline, CDR1 is SGDLS and CDR2 YYNGEE. This CDR3 has 16 residues. The CDR3 sequence: CASSVGLAGGVNEQFF. CDR3 nucleotides: TGTGCCAGCAGCGTAGGGCTAGCGGGAGGTGTGAATGAGCAGTTCTTC.